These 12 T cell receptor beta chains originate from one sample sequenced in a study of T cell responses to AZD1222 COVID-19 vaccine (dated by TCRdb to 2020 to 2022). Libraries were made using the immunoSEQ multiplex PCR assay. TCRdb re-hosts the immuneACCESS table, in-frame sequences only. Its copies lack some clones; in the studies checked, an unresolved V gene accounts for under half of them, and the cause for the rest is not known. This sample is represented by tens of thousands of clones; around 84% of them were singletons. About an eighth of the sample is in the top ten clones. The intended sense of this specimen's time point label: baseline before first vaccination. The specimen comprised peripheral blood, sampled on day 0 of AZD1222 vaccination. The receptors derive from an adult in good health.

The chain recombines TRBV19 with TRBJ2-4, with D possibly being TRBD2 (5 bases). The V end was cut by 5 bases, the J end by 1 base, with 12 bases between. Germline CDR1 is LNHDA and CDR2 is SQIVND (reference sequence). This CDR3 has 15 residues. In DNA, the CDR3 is TGTGCCAGTAGTGGACTGGATGGCGCCAAAAACATTCAGTACTTC. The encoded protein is CASSGLDGAKNIQYF.

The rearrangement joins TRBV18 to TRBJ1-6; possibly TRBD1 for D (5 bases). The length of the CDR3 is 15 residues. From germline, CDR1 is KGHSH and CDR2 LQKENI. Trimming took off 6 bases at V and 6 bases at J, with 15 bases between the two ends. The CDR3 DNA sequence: TGTGCCAGCTCCCGAGAAAGGGGAGGTAATTCACCCCTCCACTTT. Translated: CASSRERGGNSPLHF. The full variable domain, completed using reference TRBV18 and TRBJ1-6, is NAGVMQNPRHLVRRRGQEARLRCSPMKGHSHVYWYRQLPEEGLKFMVYLQKENIIDESGMPKERFSAEFPKEGPSILRIQQVVRGDSAAYFCASSRERGGNSPLHFGNGTRLTVT.

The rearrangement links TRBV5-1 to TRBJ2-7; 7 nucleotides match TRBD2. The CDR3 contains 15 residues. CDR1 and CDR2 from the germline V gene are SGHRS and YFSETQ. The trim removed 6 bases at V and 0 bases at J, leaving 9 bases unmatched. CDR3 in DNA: TGCGCCAGCACTCCCCTAGCGGATAGCTCCTACGAGCAGTACTTC. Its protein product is CASTPLADSSYEQYF.

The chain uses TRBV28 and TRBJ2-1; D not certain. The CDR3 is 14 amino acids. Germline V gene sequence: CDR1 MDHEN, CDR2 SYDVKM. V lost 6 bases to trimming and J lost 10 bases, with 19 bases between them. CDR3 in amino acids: CASSLLSPTKEQFF. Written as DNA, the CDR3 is TGTGCCAGCAGCCTCCTCAGCCCTACGAAGGAGCAGTTCTTC.

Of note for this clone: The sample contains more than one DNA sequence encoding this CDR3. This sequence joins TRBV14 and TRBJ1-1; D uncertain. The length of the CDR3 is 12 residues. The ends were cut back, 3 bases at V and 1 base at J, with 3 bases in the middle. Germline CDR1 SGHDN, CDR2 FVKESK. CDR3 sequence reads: CASSQWNTEAFF. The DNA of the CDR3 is TGTGCCAGCAGCCAGTGGAACACTGAAGCTTTCTTT.

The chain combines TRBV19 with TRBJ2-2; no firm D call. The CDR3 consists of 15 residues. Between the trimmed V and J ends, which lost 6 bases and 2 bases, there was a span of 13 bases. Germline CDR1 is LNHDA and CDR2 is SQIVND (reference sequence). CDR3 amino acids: CASRAQWRNTGELFF. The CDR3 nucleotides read TGTGCCAGTAGGGCACAGTGGAGAAACACCGGGGAGCTGTTTTTT.

The CDR3 DNA sequence: TGTGCCAGCAGCTTAGGCGGGACAGGGGGCTACTATGGCTACACCTTC. It translates to CASSLGGTGGYYGYTF. V usage is TRBV7-2 and J usage is TRBJ1-2; TRBD1 agrees at 12 bases. The CDR3 is 16 residues long. Germline lookup yields CDR1 SGHTA and CDR2 FQGNSA. J was trimmed by 3 bases and V by 1 base; bases with no gene match: 3.

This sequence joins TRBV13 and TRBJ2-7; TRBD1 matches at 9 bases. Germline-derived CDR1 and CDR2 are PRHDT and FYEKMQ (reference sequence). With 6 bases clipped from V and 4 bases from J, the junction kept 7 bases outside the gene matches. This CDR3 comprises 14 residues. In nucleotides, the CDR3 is TGTGCCAGCAGATTGGGACAGGGTGGGTACGAGCAGTACTTC. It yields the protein CASRLGQGGYEQYF.

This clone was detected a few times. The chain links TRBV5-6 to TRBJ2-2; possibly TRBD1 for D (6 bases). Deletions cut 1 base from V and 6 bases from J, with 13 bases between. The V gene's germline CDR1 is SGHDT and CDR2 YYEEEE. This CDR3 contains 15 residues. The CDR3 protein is CASSLSSGVAGELFF. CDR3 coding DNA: TGTGCCAGCAGCTTGTCGTCAGGGGTCGCCGGGGAGCTGTTTTTT. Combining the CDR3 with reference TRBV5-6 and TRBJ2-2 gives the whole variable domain DAGVTQSPTHLIKTRGQQVTLRCSPKSGHDTVSWYQQALGQGPQFIFQYYEEEERQRGNFPDRFSGHQFPNYSSELNVNALLLGDSALYLCASSLSSGVAGELFFGEGSRLTVL.

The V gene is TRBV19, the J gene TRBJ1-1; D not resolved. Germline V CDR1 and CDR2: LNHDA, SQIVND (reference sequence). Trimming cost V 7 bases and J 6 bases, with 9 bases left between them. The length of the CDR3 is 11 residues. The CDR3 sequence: CASIFAAEAFF. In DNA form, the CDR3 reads TGTGCCAGTATTTTCGCTGCTGAAGCTTTCTTT.

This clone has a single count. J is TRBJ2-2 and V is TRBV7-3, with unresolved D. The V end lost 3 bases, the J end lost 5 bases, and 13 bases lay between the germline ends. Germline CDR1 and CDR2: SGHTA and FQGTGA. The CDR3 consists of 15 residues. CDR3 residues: CASSLEGPMTGELFF. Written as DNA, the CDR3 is TGTGCCAGCAGCTTGGAAGGACCGATGACCGGGGAGCTGTTTTTT.

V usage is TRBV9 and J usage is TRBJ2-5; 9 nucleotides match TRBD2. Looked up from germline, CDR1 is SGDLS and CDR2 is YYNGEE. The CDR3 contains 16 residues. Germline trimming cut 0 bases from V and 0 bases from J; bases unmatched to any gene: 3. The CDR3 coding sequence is TGTGCCAGCAGCGTAGAGAGCGGGGGGTACCAAGAGACCCAGTACTTC. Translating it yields CASSVESGGYQETQYF.